These 28 T cell receptor beta chains share one sample of origin, sequenced in a study of CD8 T cells in Susac syndrome. Random hexamers primed reverse transcription of about 0.45 to 1 ug RNA. TCRdb re-analysed the immunoSEQ multiplex PCR reads in MiXCR, keeping a single row per CDR3 protein. The table has about 130,000 distinct CDR3 sequences, about 93% seen once. Material for sequencing was CD8+ T cells from PBMCs. The receptors come from a human donor with multiple sclerosis.

The rearrangement joins TRBV28 to TRBJ1-5; TRBD1 aligns across 9 bases. The J segment lost 7 bases and the V segment lost 3 bases, leaving 7 bases of the junction unmatched. Germline V CDR1 and CDR2: MDHEN, SYDVKM. The CDR3 covers 15 residues. As DNA, the CDR3 is TGTGCCAGCAGTTTCCCACAGGGGGCCGGGCAGCCCCAGCATTTT. Translation: CASSFPQGAGQPQHF.

The chain recombines TRBV3-1 with TRBJ2-7; 8 nucleotides match TRBD2. The CDR3 is 15 residues long. Germline CDR1 is LGHDT and CDR2 is YNNKEL (reference sequence). The V segment lost 0 bases and the J segment 3 bases; nucleotides outside the gene matches: 4. The chain's CDR3 is CASSQEASGFYEQYF. For the CDR3, the DNA is TGTGCCAGCAGCCAAGAGGCTAGCGGGTTCTACGAGCAGTACTTC.

The chain joins TRBV28 to TRBJ1-1; D is ambiguous. Germline CDR1 MDHEN, CDR2 SYDVKM. V was cut by 5 bases and J by 6 bases, with 13 bases left in between. The length of the CDR3 is 13 residues. CDR3 amino acids: CASSHTSFPEAFF. Here the CDR3 DNA reads TGTGCCAGCAGTCACACGTCCTTCCCTGAAGCTTTCTTT.

The chain recombines TRBV10-3 with TRBJ2-7; D possibly matches TRBD1 or TRBD2 (6 bases each). The germline CDR1 and CDR2 sequences are ENHRY and SYGVKD. This CDR3 is built from 15 residues. Between the trimmed V and J ends, which lost 8 bases and 4 bases, there was a span of 21 bases. CDR3 in amino acids: CAIRERGEYGYEQYF. In DNA, the CDR3 is TGTGCCATCCGAGAGAGGGGGGAGTACGGGTACGAGCAGTACTTC.

V and J are TRBV18 and TRBJ2-1; D possibly uses TRBD1 or TRBD2 (5 bases each). Germline V gives CDR1 KGHSH, CDR2 LQKENI. The CDR3 consists of 12 residues. V was pared by 2 bases and J by 6 bases, with 5 bases between. In DNA, the CDR3 is TGTGCCAGCTCACCAGGGACCAATGAGCAGTTCTTC. This encodes CASSPGTNEQFF.

The V and J genes are TRBV30 and TRBJ2-7; D unclear. The CDR3 spans 14 residues. Trimming left V 3 bases short and J 3 bases short, with 15 bases between. Germline V gene data show CDR1 as GTSNPN and CDR2 as SVGIG (reference sequence). CDR3 sequence: CAWSFGPPIYEQYF. In DNA, the CDR3 is TGTGCCTGGAGCTTTGGACCCCCCATCTACGAGCAGTACTTC.

This sequence joins TRBV4-3 and TRBJ1-4; D is perhaps TRBD1 (5 bases). Germline values: CDR1 LGHNA, CDR2 YSLEER. V dropped 1 base and J dropped 4 bases, with 7 bases sitting between them. The CDR3 is made up of 14 amino acids. This CDR3 is CASSQGGSNEKLFF. The CDR3 bases are TGCGCCAGCAGCCAAGGGGGGAGTAATGAAAAACTGTTTTTT.

The chain carries TRBV9 and TRBJ2-5, with 7 bases matching TRBD1. CDR3 size: 16 residues. V shed 4 bases and J 2 bases; nucleotides not matched to a gene: 11. From germline, CDR1 is SGDLS and CDR2 YYNGEE. The CDR3 sequence is CASSPRDSITQETQYF. The CDR3, as DNA: TGTGCCAGCAGCCCCCGGGACAGTATAACGCAAGAGACCCAGTACTTC.

The chain carries TRBV19 and TRBJ2-2; D call uncertain. The germline V and J ends were trimmed by 2 bases and 6 bases, with 10 bases remaining between them. The CDR3 covers 14 residues. CDR1 LNHDA and CDR2 SQIVND come from the germline V gene (reference sequence). The CDR3 spells CASSISSGAGELFF. The CDR3 coding sequence is TGTGCCAGTAGTATATCGTCCGGAGCCGGGGAGCTGTTTTTT.

DNA for the CDR3: TGTGCCAGCAGCGTAGACGGGGCTACGGCCACTGAAGCTTTCTTT. This encodes CASSVDGATATEAFF. The J gene is TRBJ1-1, the V gene TRBV9, with D possibly matching TRBD1 (5 bases). CDR1 is SGDLS and CDR2 is YYNGEE in the germline V gene. There are 15 residues in the CDR3. V was pared by 0 bases and J by 4 bases, with 13 bases between.

The rearrangement uses TRBV27 and TRBJ2-1; a possible D gene is TRBD2 (5 bases). Trimming removed 2 bases at V and 8 bases at J, with 10 bases between. The CDR3 spans 13 residues. Germline CDR1 reads MNHEY; CDR2 reads SMNVEV (reference sequence). Written as DNA, the CDR3 is TGTGCCAGCAGTTTAAGCCTAGCCTATGAGCAGTTCTTC. This translates into CASSLSLAYEQFF.

This chain uses TRBV27 with TRBJ2-7; 8 bases are a match to TRBD1. V was clipped by 6 bases and J by 2 bases; unmatched bases: 6. CDR1 and CDR2 from the germline V gene are MNHEY and SMNVEV (reference sequence). The CDR3 has 14 residues. CDR3 nucleotide sequence: TGTGCCAGCAGGTTGGACAGGGTCACCTACGAGCAGTACTTC. Its translation is CASRLDRVTYEQYF.

The chain recombines TRBV6-2 or TRBV6-3 with TRBJ2-1, with D unresolved. V lost 6 bases and J 0 bases, leaving 12 bases between the germline ends. CDR3 length: 15 residues. CDR1 is MNHEY and CDR2 is SVGEGT in the germline V gene. CDR3 bases: TGTGCCAGCAGCTCCGACTGGAGCTCCTACAATGAGCAGTTCTTC. Its protein is CASSSDWSSYNEQFF.

The chain carries TRBV3-1 and TRBJ1-2; D gene ambiguous. The CDR3 sequence is 15 residues long. Germline values: CDR1 LGHDT, CDR2 YNNKEL (reference sequence). V dropped 5 bases and J dropped 3 bases, with 16 bases sitting between them. Here the CDR3 reads CASSNLGNPYYGYTF. CDR3 sequence (DNA): TGTGCCAGCAGCAACCTAGGGAATCCCTACTATGGCTACACCTTC. The full variable domain, in which reference TRBV3-1 and TRBJ1-2 provide the parts outside the CDR3, is DTAVSQTPKYLVTQMGNDKSIKCEQNLGHDTMYWYKQDSKKFLKIMFSYNNKELIINETVPNRFSPKSPDKAHLNLHINSLELGDSAVYFCASSNLGNPYYGYTFGSGTRLTVV.

V is TRBV28 and J is TRBJ2-5; 14 bases match TRBD2. V gave up 9 bases and J gave up 3 bases; unmatched junction bases: 6. The length of the CDR3 is 15 residues. Germline V gene sequence: CDR1 MDHEN, CDR2 SYDVKM. The CDR3 coding sequence is TGTGCCAGTTCCTTGGGACTAGCGGGAGAAGAGACCCAGTACTTC. Its protein product is CASSLGLAGEETQYF.

The chain employs TRBV27 and TRBJ2-7; weak D call: TRBD2 (6 bases). V was trimmed by 4 bases and J by 4 bases, leaving 17 bases between them. CDR3 length: 15 amino acids. Germline CDR1 MNHEY, CDR2 SMNVEV (reference sequence). The CDR3, as DNA: TGTGCCAGCAGTTCTTTAGGGACTGCCGATTACGAGCAGTACTTC. It translates to CASSSLGTADYEQYF.

CDR3 nucleotide sequence: TGTGCCAGCAGCCAAGATATAGCGGGAGGGCACACTGAAGCTTTCTTT. This encodes CASSQDIAGGHTEAFF. The chain couples TRBV3-1 to TRBJ1-1; D unresolved. Trimming removed 0 bases at V and 3 bases at J, with 14 bases between. The CDR3 runs 16 residues. Per the germline V gene, CDR1 is LGHDT and CDR2 is YNNKEL (reference sequence).

The chain recombines TRBV5-1 with TRBJ2-5; TRBD2 might be the D (5 bases). This CDR3 contains 13 residues. V dropped 0 bases and J dropped 5 bases, with 8 bases sitting between them. Germline V gives CDR1 SGHRS, CDR2 YFSETQ. The CDR3 sequence is CASSLGGVETQYF. The CDR3 DNA reads TGCGCCAGCAGCTTGGGGGGAGTTGAGACCCAGTACTTC.

The chain recombines TRBV9 with TRBJ1-1, with a possible D match to TRBD1 (6 bases). This CDR3 contains 14 residues. Trimming pared 2 bases from V and 0 bases from J, leaving 8 bases between. Germline loops: CDR1 SGDLS, CDR2 YYNGEE. The CDR3 sequence: CASSVDSMNTEAFF. The DNA for the CDR3 is TGTGCCAGCAGCGTGGACAGCATGAACACTGAAGCTTTCTTT.

J is TRBJ1-1 and V is TRBV27; D remains ambiguous. CDR3 size: 13 residues. The germline V gene encodes CDR1 MNHEY and CDR2 SMNVEV (reference sequence). The CDR3 DNA reads TGTACCTGGTTGATCCTGCCAGTAGCATATGCTTTCTTT. Translating it yields CTWLILPVAYAFF.

This clonotype has only one observation. The V and J genes are TRBV6-5 and TRBJ2-1; 8 bases align to TRBD2. Losses at the gene ends were 3 bases for V and 9 bases for J; bases not matched to a gene: 10. The CDR3 sequence is 15 residues long. Germline CDR1 is MNHEY and CDR2 is SVGAGI. The CDR3 loop is CASSYGAGGSAEQFF. The CDR3 DNA is TGTGCCAGCAGTTATGGGGCGGGAGGAAGCGCTGAGCAGTTCTTC.

The rearrangement links TRBV27 to TRBJ2-7, with 7 positions matching TRBD1. This CDR3 has 14 residues. CDR1 and CDR2 (germline): MNHEY, SMNVEV (reference sequence). V was pared by 5 bases and J by 4 bases, with 8 bases of the junction left unmatched. CDR3 DNA: TGTGCCAGCAGTGACCGGGACAGCCCTTACGAGCAGTACTTC. Translation: CASSDRDSPYEQYF.

The chain recombines TRBV3-1 with TRBJ2-3; 10 bases match TRBD1. J lost 4 bases, V lost 8 bases, and 3 bases had no gene match. This CDR3 is 13 amino acids long. Germline V lookup: CDR1 LGHDT, CDR2 YNNKEL (reference sequence). CDR3 loop: CASQTGGADTQYF. CDR3 nucleotide sequence: TGTGCCAGCCAGACAGGGGGCGCAGATACGCAGTATTTT.

The rearrangement uses TRBV4-1 and TRBJ1-2; TRBD1 might be the D (6 bases). V gave up 4 bases and J gave up 4 bases, with 19 bases separating them. Germline loops: CDR1 MGHRA, CDR2 YSYEKL. This CDR3 comprises 16 residues. CDR3 region: CASSPAAPGDGYGYTF. The CDR3 nucleotides read TGCGCCAGCAGCCCGGCAGCCCCAGGGGATGGCTATGGCTACACCTTC.

This chain's CDR3 is CASSTGPQGFEQYF. In DNA, the CDR3 is TGTGCCAGCAGTACAGGTCCGCAGGGTTTCGAGCAGTACTTC. J is TRBJ2-7 and V is TRBV6-5, with TRBD1 as a possible D gene (5 bases). The ends were cut back, 5 bases at V and 6 bases at J, with 17 bases in the middle. The germline gives CDR1 MNHEY, CDR2 SVGAGI. CDR3 length equals 14 residues.

The CDR3 coding sequence is TGTGCCAGTAGTATAGCTGCTGGTGGCAATGAGCAGTTCTTC. Encoded protein: CASSIAAGGNEQFF. V and J are TRBV19 and TRBJ2-1; D call uncertain. The CDR3 totals 14 residues. Germline CDR1 LNHDA, CDR2 SQIVND (reference sequence). Between the trimmed V and J ends, which lost 1 base and 6 bases, there was a span of 10 bases.

The chain couples TRBV15 to TRBJ2-1; possible D gene TRBD1, 6 bases. Germline CDR1 reads LNHNV; CDR2 reads YYDKDF (reference sequence). The CDR3 contains 13 residues. Trimming left V 7 bases short and J 4 bases short, with 11 bases between. CDR3 residues: CATNPGHYNEQFF. In DNA form, the CDR3 reads TGTGCCACCAACCCGGGACATTACAATGAGCAGTTCTTC.

V usage is TRBV6-5 and J usage is TRBJ2-1, with D unresolved. Between the trimmed V and J ends, which lost 0 bases and 3 bases, there was a span of 3 bases. Germline V lookup: CDR1 MNHEY, CDR2 SVGAGI. The CDR3 totals 13 residues. The CDR3 DNA sequence: TGTGCCAGCAGTTACTCGAACTACAATGAGCAGTTCTTC. This sequence encodes CASSYSNYNEQFF.